A single sample gave rise to the 12 T cell receptor beta chains below, sequenced in a study of cytotoxic CD8 clonotypes in ibrutinib-treated CLL. Data came from immunoSEQ multiplex PCR; TCRdb stores just in-frame clones and leaves some out. Here the sample spans tens of thousands of clones, roughly 83% being singletons. Sample: PBMCs, taken after 24 months of ibrutinib treatment. These receptors were collected from a human donor with chronic lymphocytic leukemia.

The chain has TRBV29-1 and TRBJ1-1, with 11 bases that match TRBD1. V shed 6 bases and J 4 bases; nucleotides not matched to a gene: 4. The CDR3 contains 13 residues. The germline CDR1 and CDR2 sequences are SQVTM and ANQGSEA. This CDR3 reads CSVGQGASTEAFF. Written as DNA, the CDR3 is TGCAGCGTCGGACAGGGGGCAAGCACTGAAGCTTTCTTT.

The rearrangement links TRBV7-2 to TRBJ2-1, with 7 bases that match TRBD2. CDR3 length: 14 amino acids. The trim removed 5 bases at V and 8 bases at J, leaving 9 bases unmatched. CDR1 is SGHTA and CDR2 is FQGNSA in the germline V gene. The CDR3 nucleotides read TGTGCCAGCAGCGAACTCGGGGGGAGTGATGAGCAGTTCTTC. It codes for CASSELGGSDEQFF.

Only one count was recorded for this clone. This chain connects TRBV11-2 to TRBJ2-1; 9 bases are shared with TRBD2. CDR1 SGHAT and CDR2 FQNNGV come from the germline V gene. This CDR3 is 16 amino acids long. V was pared by 2 bases and J by 2 bases, with 4 bases of the junction left unmatched. The CDR3 region has the DNA TGTGCCAGCAGCTTACGACTAGCGGCGACCTACAATGAGCAGTTCTTC. Its protein product is CASSLRLAATYNEQFF. The whole variable domain, filled in from reference TRBV11-2 and TRBJ2-1, reads EAGVAQSPRYKIIEKRQSVAFWCNPISGHATLYWYQQILGQGPKLLIQFQNNGVVDDSQLPKDRFSAERLKGVDSTLKIQPAKLEDSAVYLCASSLRLAATYNEQFFGPGTRLTVL.

This rearrangement joins TRBV11-3 to TRBJ2-3, with 7 bases lining up with TRBD2. V lost 5 bases, J lost 4 bases, and 12 bases stayed unmatched. Germline-derived CDR1 and CDR2 are SGHNT and YENEEA. This CDR3 is built from 16 residues. The CDR3 nucleotides are TGTGCCAGCAGCCCAGAGGGGAGGGTATCGGCAGATACGCAGTATTTT. Its protein product is CASSPEGRVSADTQYF.

The chain's CDR3 is CASRVGRDNEQFF. CDR3 sequence (DNA): TGTGCCAGCAGAGTCGGGAGAGACAATGAGCAGTTCTTC. The rearrangement joins TRBV5-4 to TRBJ2-1; a possible D gene is TRBD2 (6 bases). The V end lost 5 bases, the J end lost 5 bases, and 11 bases lay between the germline ends. This CDR3 is 13 amino acids long. The germline gives CDR1 SGHNT, CDR2 YYREEE (reference sequence).

CDR3 sequence (DNA): TGTGCCAGCAGCCAATTTTCTAGCGGGAACTACGAGCAGTACTTC. As protein: CASSQFSSGNYEQYF. This chain joins TRBV4-2 and TRBJ2-7; 9 bases fit TRBD2. The CDR3 spans 15 residues. From germline, CDR1 is LGHNA and CDR2 YNFKEQ. J was trimmed by 3 bases and V by 2 bases; bases with no gene match: 5.

This chain joins TRBV9 and TRBJ2-1; 10 nucleotides align to TRBD1. Germline V CDR1 and CDR2: SGDLS, YYNGEE. Unmatched junction bases numbered 1, after V lost 0 bases and J lost 7 bases. The CDR3 has 14 amino acids. The CDR3 DNA is TGTGCCAGCAGCGTAGTGGGACAGGGGAATGAGCAGTTCTTC. It specifies CASSVVGQGNEQFF.

This rearrangement joins TRBV6-1 to TRBJ2-7, with TRBD1 identical over 10 bases. The CDR3 consists of 15 residues. The J segment lost 2 bases and the V segment lost 0 bases, leaving 1 base of the junction unmatched. The germline V gene encodes CDR1 MNHNS and CDR2 SASEGT. CDR3 in amino acids: CASSEAGTGAYEQYF. Written as DNA, the CDR3 is TGTGCCAGCAGTGAAGCGGGGACAGGGGCCTACGAGCAGTACTTC.

V gene TRBV19 combines with J gene TRBJ2-2, with TRBD1 as a possible D gene (5 bases). Germline-derived CDR1 and CDR2 are LNHDA and SQIVND (reference sequence). The V and J ends lost 7 bases and 5 bases respectively, with 14 bases between them. There are 14 residues in the CDR3. Here the CDR3 DNA reads TGTGCCAGTAAAAGTCAGGGATGGACCGGGGAGCTGTTTTTT. Translating it yields CASKSQGWTGELFF.

The chain joins TRBV11-2 to TRBJ2-7, with a possible D match to TRBD2 (5 bases). Germline assignment: CDR1 SGHAT and CDR2 FQNNGV. The CDR3 length is 13 residues. The germline V and J ends were trimmed by 1 base and 4 bases, with 8 bases remaining between them. The CDR3 DNA is TGTGCCAGCAGCTTAGCGGGATTGTACGAGCAGTACTTC. Protein sequence: CASSLAGLYEQYF.

The chain links TRBV7-2 to TRBJ2-7; TRBD1 aligns across 10 bases. Germline assignment: CDR1 SGHTA and CDR2 FQGNSA. Trimming removed 4 bases from V and 0 bases from J; junction bases left unmatched: 0. This CDR3 is built from 14 residues. The CDR3 DNA reads as TGTGCCAGCAGCTGGACAGGGGGCTCCTACGAGCAGTACTTC. Encoded protein: CASSWTGGSYEQYF.

The chain joins TRBV30 to TRBJ2-5; 9 bases are shared with TRBD1. CDR3 length: 13 residues. After removal of 0 bases from V and 7 bases from J, the junction contained 3 bases not matched to a gene. Germline assignment: CDR1 GTSNPN and CDR2 SVGIG (reference sequence). The CDR3: CAWSVTGGATQYF. Written as DNA, the CDR3 is TGTGCCTGGAGTGTGACAGGGGGAGCGACCCAGTACTTC.